Below, 6 T cell receptor beta chains from the same sample are listed, as sequenced in a study of blood T cells in healthy people across ages. A second PCR, run for about 7 to 11 cycles, used a sample-barcoded 5' primer plus a J-beta primer mix. TCRdb reanalysed the 5' RACE reads using MiXCR and keeps one entry per CDR3 protein. The sample lists around 1,600,000 distinct CDR3 sequences; approximately 43% were seen once. The sequenced material came from blood. Receptors originate from a young woman in good health.

This clonotype was counted a single time. The chain joins TRBV9 to TRBJ2-5, with 8 positions matching TRBD2. CDR1 is SGDLS, CDR2 YYNGEE, per germline. The CDR3 length is 16 residues. J gave up 2 bases and V 2 bases, and 8 bases lay outside the gene matches. CDR3 DNA sequence: TGTGCCAGCAGCGTGGGAACGGGACTAGGACAAGAGACCCAGTACTTC. Translation: CASSVGTGLGQETQYF. The full variable domain, its missing parts supplied by reference TRBV9 and TRBJ2-5, is DSGVTQTPKHLITATGQRVTLRCSPRSGDLSVYWYQQSLDQGLQFLIQYYNGEERAKGNILERFSAQQFPDLHSELNLSSLELGDSALYFCASSVGTGLGQETQYFGPGTRLLVL.

The CDR3 reads CASSLDPDRARTDTQYF. The CDR3 nucleotides read TGCGCCAGCAGCTTGGATCCGGACAGGGCAAGGACAGATACGCAGTATTTT. The rearrangement uses TRBV5-1 and TRBJ2-3; 8 positions agree with TRBD1. CDR3 size: 17 residues. CDR1 and CDR2 (germline): SGHRS, YFSETQ. The trim removed 0 bases at V and 3 bases at J, leaving 9 bases unmatched.

The chain is built from TRBV10-3 and TRBJ2-3; 8 nucleotides line up with TRBD2. Looked up from germline, CDR1 is ENHRY and CDR2 is SYGVKD. CDR3 length: 14 residues. J was trimmed by 4 bases and V by 4 bases; bases with no gene match: 4. DNA of the CDR3: TGTGCCATCAGTGGGACTAGCAGCCCAGATACGCAGTATTTT. Translated, it gives CAISGTSSPDTQYF.

The chain carries TRBV4-1 and TRBJ2-7, with unresolved D. With 0 bases removed from V and 7 bases from J, the gap between germline ends came to 7 bases. Germline loops: CDR1 MGHRA, CDR2 YSYEKL. The CDR3 loop spans 12 amino acids. The CDR3 nucleotides read TGCGCCAGCAGCCAAGAGTTCGGGGAGCAGTACTTC. Its protein is CASSQEFGEQYF.

This clonotype appeared a single time. The chain has TRBV6-2 or TRBV6-3 and TRBJ2-5; 7 positions match TRBD2. After removal of 6 bases from V and 4 bases from J, the junction contained 17 bases not matched to a gene. Germline V gives CDR1 MNHEY, CDR2 SVGEGT. The CDR3 runs to 17 residues. CDR3 sequence reads: CASSIRPGRVFGETQYF. The CDR3 DNA reads TGTGCCAGCAGCATCAGGCCAGGGAGGGTCTTTGGAGAGACCCAGTACTTC.

V usage is TRBV9 and J usage is TRBJ2-1; D remains unclear. The CDR3 sequence is 16 residues long. Trimming cost V 0 bases and J 4 bases, with 14 bases left between them. Germline loops: CDR1 SGDLS, CDR2 YYNGEE. The CDR3 DNA reads TGTGCCAGCAGCGTAGGAGCAGGTTCGAGTTACAATGAGCAGTTCTTC. It encodes CASSVGAGSSYNEQFF. Full variable domain (rest looked up from reference TRBV9 and TRBJ2-1): DSGVTQTPKHLITATGQRVTLRCSPRSGDLSVYWYQQSLDQGLQFLIQYYNGEERAKGNILERFSAQQFPDLHSELNLSSLELGDSALYFCASSVGAGSSYNEQFFGPGTRLTVL.